This TCR beta chain is drawn from a study of pediatric ulcerative colitis (dated by TCRdb to the late 2010s). As for the study more broadly: Seven ulcerative colitis patients had pancolitis and two had left-sided colitis, with histology consistent with ulcerative colitis in all. From nine newly diagnosed, treatment-naive pediatric ulcerative colitis patients and a handful of non-IBD control children, paired blood and rectal samples were collected. The Pediatric Ulcerative Colitis Activity Index classified a couple of patients as having mild disease, several as having moderate disease and three as having acute severe colitis.

General conclusions and limits of the study: With only four individuals, the healthy control group was small. Blood-derived T cells may have been included in the rectal pinch biopsies, particularly in patients with overt colitis. Rectal repertoire features separated controls, mild-moderate and acute severe colitis patients; acute severe colitis showed reduced rectal diversity due to clonal expansions. Because the repertoires came from total lymphocyte DNA, rare subsets such as regulatory T cells may have patterns that are not reflected. Significantly higher autologous blood-rectal clonal overlap was found in ulcerative colitis patients than in controls, which suggested increased T cell trafficking to inflamed tissue. A couple of patients' blood samples yielded substantially fewer templates for technical reasons and were excluded from blood-rectal overlap analysis. Two rectal CDR3 clonotypes were present in all ulcerative colitis patients and in none of the controls.

During colonoscopy, one to two pinch biopsies were obtained from the rectum for research. Ulcerative colitis patients had received no immunosuppressive medication before the diagnostic colonoscopy. Rectal biopsies were digested with proteinase K before DNA isolation. The Wizard kit (Promega) was used to extract genomic DNA from both blood and intestinal samples. The germline V gene encodes CDR1 SQVTM and CDR2 ANQGSEA. At the junction V is shortened by 4 bases and J by 5 bases, with 11 bases in between. The CDR3 runs 12 amino acids, cysteine and phenylalanine included. Here the CDR3 DNA is all that survives: 36 bases in frame from base 1. Through the immunoSEQ TRB Survey service, multiplex V and J primers were used to amplify rearranged CDR3 beta regions from genomic DNA. Survey-level sequencing depth of up to 500,000 reads per sample was used to keep depth equal across samples. Libraries were purified and pooled, and sequencing was performed on Illumina technology. As for how the authors treated the data: immunoSEQ online tools were used for productive clonality, sample overlap, pairwise scatters, CDR3 beta length, V/D/J gene usage and productiveness. Calculated diversity was defined as the number of unique rearrangements divided by total templates times 100, and Shannon and Simpson indices were additionally computed. Principal component analysis used the R prcomp function and ggbiplot package on Z-score normalized data. Morisita's index was used to measure clonal overlap between blood and rectum within each subject. The immuneACCESS repertoire file appears here via TCRdb, limited to in-frame rearrangements. These files lack a portion of the clones; in checked studies, under half of the deficit traces to unresolved V genes, and the cause of the others is not known. That table furnishes V, J and clone size, whereas the DNA furnished D and trimming. The sample data list 30,000 to 35,000 clones, and 80% to 85% of these were observed just once. Under 1.2% of the sample belongs to the ten largest clones.

With respect to this clone: Its antigen specificity is not known. No base quality values were provided; no much bigger clone lies one nucleotide off.

The receptor was isolated from a boy between 10 and 17 years old with mild ulcerative colitis. Specimen: gut tissue. The sequence joins TRBV29-1 to TRBJ1-2, with a weak D call of TRBD1 (5 bases match). The sequenced DNA: TGCAGCGTTGTCGGGACGGAGTATGGCTACACCTTC. Translated, it reads CSVVGTEYGYTF. When the CDR3 is completed using the reference TRBV29-1 and TRBJ1-2 genes on either side, the full variable domain is SAVISQKPSRDICQRGTSLTIQCQVDSQVTMMFWYRQQPGQSLTLIATANQGSEATYESGFVIDKFPISRPNLTFSTLTVSNMSPEDSSIYLCSVVGTEYGYTFGSGTRLTVV.